This TCR beta chain was observed in a study of control samples from healthy donors and cancer patients. CDR1 is MNHEY and CDR2 is SVGAGI in the germline V gene. This CDR3 comprises 15 residues. Trimming stripped 7 bases from V and 0 bases from J, with 15 bases between. TCRdb's table, derived via immunoSEQ multiplex PCR, lists solely in-frame clones and lacks some. The profile shows around 83,000 clones, roughly 93% of them singletons. V and J are TRBV6-5 and TRBJ1-1, with D unresolved. The TCR was taken from a woman aged 35 to 49 with lung cancer. Sequencing input: PBMCs. In DNA, the CDR3 is TGTGCCAGCAATCGTGACCCTGGGATGAACACTGAAGCTTTCTTT. This sequence encodes CASNRDPGMNTEAFF.